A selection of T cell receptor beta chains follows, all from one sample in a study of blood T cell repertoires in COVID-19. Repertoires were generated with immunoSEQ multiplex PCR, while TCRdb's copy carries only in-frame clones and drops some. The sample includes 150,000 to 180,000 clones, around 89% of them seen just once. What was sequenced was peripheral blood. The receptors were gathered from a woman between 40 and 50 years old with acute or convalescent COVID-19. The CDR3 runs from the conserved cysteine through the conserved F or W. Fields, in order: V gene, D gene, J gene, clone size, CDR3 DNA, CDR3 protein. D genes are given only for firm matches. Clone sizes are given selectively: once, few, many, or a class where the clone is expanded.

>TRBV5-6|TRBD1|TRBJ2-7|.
TGTGCCAGCAGCCCCGGGACAGGGACCTACGAGCAGTACTTC
CASSPGTGTYEQYF
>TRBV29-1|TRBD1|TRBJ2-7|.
TGCAGCGCCCGCCGGACAGGGTCATCCTACGAGCAGTACTTC
CSARRTGSSYEQYF
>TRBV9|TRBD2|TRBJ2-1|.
TGTGCCAGCAGCGCGGGACTAGCGGGGTTTAACAATGAGCAGTTCTTC
CASSAGLAGFNNEQFF
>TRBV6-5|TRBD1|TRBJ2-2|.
TGTGCCAGCAATAGGGACAGGGACACCGGGGAGCTGTTTTTT
CASNRDRDTGELFF
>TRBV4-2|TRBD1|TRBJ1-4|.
TGTGCCAGCCGACAATCGGGACAGTCAACTAATGAAAAACTGTTTTTT
CASRQSGQSTNEKLFF
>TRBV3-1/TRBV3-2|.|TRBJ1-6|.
TGTGCCAGCAGCCAAGATTTGCCGGGAGGGGATTCACCCCTCCACTTT
CASSQDLPGGDSPLHF
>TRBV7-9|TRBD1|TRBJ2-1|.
TGTGCCAGCAGCCAAGACAGGGGATCATACAATGAGCAGTTCTTC
CASSQDRGSYNEQFF
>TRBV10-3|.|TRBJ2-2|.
TGTGCCATCAGTTTTCCACCCGAGCGGAGTAACACCGGGGAGCTGTTTTTT
CAISFPPERSNTGELFF
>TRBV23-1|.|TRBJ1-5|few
TGCGCCAGCACCCATCAGGGTCAGCCCCAGCATTTT
CASTHQGQPQHF
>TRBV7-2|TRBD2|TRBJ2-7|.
TGTGCCAGCAGCTTAGTAGCGGGGACGTACGAGCAGTACTTC
CASSLVAGTYEQYF
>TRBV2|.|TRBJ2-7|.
TGTGCCAGCAGTTATTACGAGCAGTACTTC
CASSYYEQYF
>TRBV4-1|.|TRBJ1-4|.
TGCGCCAGCAGTCACAGCACGAACAGGAATAATGAAAAACTGTTTTTT
CASSHSTNRNNEKLFF
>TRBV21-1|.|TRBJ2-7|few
TGTGCCAGCAGCGGTCATGCCTTGAAGCGTGCCTACGAGCAGTACTTC
CASSGHALKRAYEQYF
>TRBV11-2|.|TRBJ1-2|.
TGTGCCATCGGGGGGGCCCGAGGCTACACCTTC
CAIGGARGYTF
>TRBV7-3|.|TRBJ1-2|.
TGTGCCAGCAGCTCGAAACAGGGATATGGCTACACCTTC
CASSSKQGYGYTF
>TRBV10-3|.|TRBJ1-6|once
TGTGCCATCAGTTCAACGGACAAGAATTCACCCCTCCACTTT
CAISSTDKNSPLHF
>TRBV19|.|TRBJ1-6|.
TGTGCCAGTACTGATGTGGCGGTCGGGATTAATTCACCCCTCCACTTT
CASTDVAVGINSPLHF
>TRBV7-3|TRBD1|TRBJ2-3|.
TGTGCCAGCAGTCCGGGACAGGGGGCAGCATTTTGGGATACGCAGTATTTT
CASSPGQGAAFWDTQYF
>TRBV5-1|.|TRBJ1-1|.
TGCGCCAGCATCCAGGACAGGAACACTGAAGCTTTCTTT
CASIQDRNTEAFF
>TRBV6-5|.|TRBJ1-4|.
TGTGCCAGCAGTTACCGGCAGGGGCATGAAAAACTGTTTTTT
CASSYRQGHEKLFF
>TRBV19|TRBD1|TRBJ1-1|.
TGTGCCAGTATTGCGACAGGGGGCTGGAACACTGAAGCTTTCTTT
CASIATGGWNTEAFF
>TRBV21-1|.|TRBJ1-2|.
TGTGCCAGCAGCTTCGGGGGGCGACTGCGTGGCTACACCTTC
CASSFGGRLRGYTF
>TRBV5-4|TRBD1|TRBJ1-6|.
TGTGCCAGCAGCTTGGGGGGCAGGGGGAGTTCCCAGGGCTCACCCCTCCACTTT
CASSLGGRGSSQGSPLHF
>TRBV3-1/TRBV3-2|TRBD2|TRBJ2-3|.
TGTGCCAGCAGCCAAGGTTGGACGGGAGGCGGGAATACGCAGTATTTT
CASSQGWTGGGNTQYF
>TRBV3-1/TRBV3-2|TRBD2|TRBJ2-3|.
TGTGCCAGCAGCCCCCGGGGGGTAGTGAGCACAGATACGCAGTATTTT
CASSPRGVVSTDTQYF
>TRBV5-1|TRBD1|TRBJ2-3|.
TGCGCCAGCAGCTTGGGGACAGGGGGCGCGGATACGCAGTATTTT
CASSLGTGGADTQYF
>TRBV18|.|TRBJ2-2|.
TGTGCCAGCTCACCACCGCTCGGTGTGACCGGGGAGCTGTTTTTT
CASSPPLGVTGELFF
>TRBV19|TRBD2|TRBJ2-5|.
TGTGCCAGTAGATTAGCGGGAGGTAGTGGAGAGACCCAGTACTTC
CASRLAGGSGETQYF
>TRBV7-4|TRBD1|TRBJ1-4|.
TGTGCCAGCAGCTTATTTTGCGACAGGGGTACTTTAAGGGAAAAACTGTTTTTT
CASSLFCDRGTLREKLFF
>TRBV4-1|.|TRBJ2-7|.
TGCGCCAGCAGCCAAGTCGTGGCAGAACCTTCCTACGAGCAGTACTTC
CASSQVVAEPSYEQYF
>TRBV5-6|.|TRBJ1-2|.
TGTGCCAGCAGACTGGGCAGGGGCAACTATGGCTACACCTTC
CASRLGRGNYGYTF
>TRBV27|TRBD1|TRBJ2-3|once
TGTGCCAGCAGTTTATCCCGGACAGGGACCACAGATACGCAGTATTTT
CASSLSRTGTTDTQYF
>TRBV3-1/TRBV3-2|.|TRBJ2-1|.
TGTGCCAGCAGCCAAGAAGGTAGCTTTAGCCGTGAGCAGTTCTTC
CASSQEGSFSREQFF
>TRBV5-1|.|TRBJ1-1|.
TGCGCCAGCAGCTTACAGGGTCTGACTGAAGCTTTCTTT
CASSLQGLTEAFF
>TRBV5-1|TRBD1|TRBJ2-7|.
TGCGCCAGCAGCTATATCTCATCGACAGGGGGCTACGAGCAGTACTTC
CASSYISSTGGYEQYF
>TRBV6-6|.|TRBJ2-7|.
TGTGCCAGCACCCTTGCAGGGGAAGTCTACGAGCAGTACTTC
CASTLAGEVYEQYF
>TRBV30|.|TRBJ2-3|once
TGTGCCTGGTCACCCACGGACAGAGATACGCAGTATTTT
CAWSPTDRDTQYF
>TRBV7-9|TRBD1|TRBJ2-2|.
TGTGCCAGCAGCAGACGACAGGGGTTGACCGGGGAGCTGTTTTTT
CASSRRQGLTGELFF
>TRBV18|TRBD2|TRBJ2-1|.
TGTGCCAGCTCACCTCTAGCGGGACAATACAATGAGCAGTTCTTC
CASSPLAGQYNEQFF
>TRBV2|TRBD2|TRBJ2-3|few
TGTGCCAGCAAAAGACTAGCGGGAAGCACAGATACGCAGTATTTT
CASKRLAGSTDTQYF
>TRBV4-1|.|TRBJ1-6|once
TGCGCCAGCAGCCAGCCAGTGAGACAGCCCTATTCCCTCCACTTT
CASSQPVRQPYSLHF
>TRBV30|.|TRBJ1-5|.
TGTGCCTGGAGCCCAGGGACAACCCTAAATCAGCCCCAGCATTTT
CAWSPGTTLNQPQHF